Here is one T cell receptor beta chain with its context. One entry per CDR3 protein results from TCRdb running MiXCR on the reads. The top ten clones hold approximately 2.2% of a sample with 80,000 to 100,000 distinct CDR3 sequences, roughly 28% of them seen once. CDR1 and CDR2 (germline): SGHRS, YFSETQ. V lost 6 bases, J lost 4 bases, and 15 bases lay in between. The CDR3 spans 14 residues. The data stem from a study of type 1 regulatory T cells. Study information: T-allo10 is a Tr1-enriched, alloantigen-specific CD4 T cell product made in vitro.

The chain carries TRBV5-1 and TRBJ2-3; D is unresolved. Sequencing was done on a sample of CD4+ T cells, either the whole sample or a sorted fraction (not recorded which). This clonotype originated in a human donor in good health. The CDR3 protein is CASTTSSASDTQYF. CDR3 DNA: TGCGCCAGCACGACGAGCAGTGCCTCAGATACGCAGTATTTT.